The T cell receptor beta chain under discussion was sequenced for a study of identical twins. The germline CDR1 and CDR2 sequences are DFQATT and SNEGSKA (reference sequence). The ends lost 7 bases at V and 5 bases at J; junction bases unmatched: 11. CDR3 size: 14 residues. This clonotype was counted a few times. The antigen is undetermined. cDNA molecules carried unique molecular identifiers, and template switching added a universal primer site. MiXCR, applied by TCRdb to the 5' RACE reads, yields one record per CDR3 protein. Of roughly 470,000 distinct CDR3 sequences detected, roughly an eighth appear once; the ten largest clones hold approximately 0.98%. General study findings and limits: Cord blood's abundant beta clonotypes had fewer insertions, unlike memory repertoires. Invariant populations such as MAIT and iNKT cells could partly muddle zero-insertion analyses.

These data also formed part of another study, on yellow fever vaccine responses in identical twins. That work adds: The T cell response to vaccination in identical twins was reportedly partly convergent and partly personalized.

Sequencing was performed on CD4+ T cells sorted from blood. The J gene is TRBJ2-7, the V gene TRBV20-1; 10 bases agree with TRBD2. The sequence was collected from a woman aged 18-29 years in good health. CDR3 coding DNA: TGCAGTGTTTTAGTACTAGCGGGGATGAACGAGCAGTACTTC. Its protein is CSVLVLAGMNEQYF.